These T cell receptor beta chains were read from a single sample in a study of blood T cells in healthy people across ages. TCRdb reanalysed the 5' RACE reads using MiXCR and keeps one entry per CDR3 protein. The data show 760,000 or so distinct CDR3 sequences, roughly 25% seen once. These sequences were also reported in another study, on T cells of mothers and their children.

The sequencing sample was made of blood. These receptor sequences come from a boy aged 5 to 17 in good health. Each CDR3 is given with its conserved first and last residue. A D gene is named only where the DNA matches it firmly. Some rows mark clone size as missing; the rest say once, few, many or name a class of expanded clone.

-	TRBD2	TRBV20-1	TRBJ2-1	CSARPLSGSVHNEQFF	TGCAGTGCTAGACCCCTTAGCGGGAGTGTACACAATGAGCAGTTCTTC
-	-	TRBV4-1	TRBJ1-2	CASSQDKAAVGDYGYTF	TGCGCCAGCAGCCAAGATAAGGCGGCAGTTGGTGACTATGGCTACACCTTC
few	TRBD2	TRBV5-1	TRBJ2-2	CASSLDQIAGSAGEPFF	TGCGCCAGCAGCTTGGATCAAATAGCGGGAAGCGCCGGGGAGCCGTTTTTT
-	-	TRBV7-2	TRBJ1-5	CASSSGQMGNQPQHF	TGTGCCAGCAGCTCAGGACAGATGGGCAATCAGCCCCAGCATTTT
few	TRBD2	TRBV7-9	TRBJ2-1	CASRKGTSGIEQFF	TGTGCCAGCCGAAAAGGGACTAGCGGGATTGAGCAGTTCTTC
many	-	TRBV7-2	TRBJ2-6	CASSHSGANVLTF	TGTGCCAGCAGCCACTCTGGGGCCAACGTCCTGACTTTC
-	-	TRBV28	TRBJ1-1	CASSLTTTGLNTEAFF	TGTGCCAGCAGTCTAACCACGACAGGATTGAACACTGAAGCTTTCTTT
many	-	TRBV2	TRBJ1-2	CASSAAVSYGYTF	TGTGCCAGCAGTGCCGCGGTCTCCTATGGCTACACCTTC
few	TRBD1	TRBV12-3/TRBV12-4	TRBJ2-5	CASSMGQGPEYF	TGTGCCAGCAGTATGGGACAGGGCCCCGAGTACTTC
-	TRBD1	TRBV13	TRBJ2-7	CASSLGWTGFYEQYF	TGTGCCAGCAGCCTAGGCTGGACAGGTTTTTACGAGCAGTACTTC
-	TRBD2	TRBV25-1	TRBJ2-5	CASSDSGLAGGIKTQYF	TGTGCCAGCAGTGACTCGGGACTAGCGGGAGGAATAAAGACCCAGTACTTC
-	TRBD1	TRBV28	TRBJ2-1	CASSVPTGIRGNEQFF	TGTGCCAGCAGTGTCCCGACAGGGATTAGAGGAAATGAGCAGTTCTTC
few	-	TRBV5-1	TRBJ2-6	CASSSTNSGANVLTF	TGCGCCAGCAGTTCTACTAACTCTGGGGCCAACGTCCTGACTTTC
few	-	TRBV28	TRBJ2-3	CASSLTGARDTQYF	TGTGCCAGCAGTTTAACGGGGGCCCGAGATACGCAGTATTTT
-	-	TRBV14	TRBJ1-6	CASSLTGGGYSPLHF	TGTGCCAGCAGCCTTACAGGAGGGGGGTATTCACCCCTCCACTTT
-	-	TRBV10-3	TRBJ2-5	CAISETWTRQETQYF	TGTGCCATCAGTGAGACCTGGACACGACAAGAGACCCAGTACTTC
few	-	TRBV19	TRBJ2-1	CASSMVLNNEQFF	TGTGCCAGTAGTATGGTCCTGAACAATGAGCAGTTCTTC
-	-	TRBV6-5	TRBJ2-3	CASSSPGPRDTQYF	TGTGCCAGCAGTTCCCCGGGTCCCAGAGATACGCAGTATTTT
few	-	TRBV5-1	TRBJ2-5	CASSSGYRETQYF	TGCGCCAGCAGCTCCGGATACCGAGAGACCCAGTACTTC
-	TRBD2	TRBV2	TRBJ2-1	CASSGLSKRGVNEQFF	TGTGCCAGCAGTGGCCTCTCTAAGCGGGGGGTCAATGAGCAGTTCTTC
few	-	TRBV20-1	TRBJ2-7	CSAIKQAEYEQYF	TGCAGTGCTATAAAACAGGCAGAATACGAGCAGTACTTC
-	TRBD2	TRBV27	TRBJ2-7	CASSPSRVPSGPSYEQYF	TGTGCCAGCAGTCCGTCCCGAGTGCCTAGCGGTCCCTCCTACGAGCAGTACTTC
-	TRBD1	TRBV7-2	TRBJ2-1	CASSLRHRTGGLYNAQFF	TGTGCCAGCAGCTTACGGCATCGGACAGGGGGACTCTACAATGCGCAGTTCTTC
-	-	TRBV7-3	TRBJ2-1	CASSPQKGEQFF	TGTGCCAGCAGCCCCCAGAAAGGAGAGCAGTTCTTC
few	TRBD2	TRBV4-3	TRBJ2-5	CASSQDPSGGETQYF	TGCGCCAGCAGCCAAGACCCCTCGGGAGGGGAGACCCAGTACTTC
few	-	TRBV9	TRBJ2-5	CASSVGFKMGETQYF	TGTGCCAGCAGCGTAGGGTTTAAGATGGGAGAGACCCAGTACTTC
few	-	TRBV20-1	TRBJ2-5	CSARGWGETQYF	TGCAGTGCTAGAGGCTGGGGGGAGACCCAGTACTTC
few	-	TRBV9	TRBJ1-1	CASSVDPRVTTEAFF	TGTGCCAGCAGCGTAGACCCGCGGGTGACCACTGAAGCTTTCTTT
-	TRBD2	TRBV6-1	TRBJ2-1	CASSEWGGSYNEQFF	TGCGCCAGCAGTGAGTGGGGAGGGTCCTACAATGAGCAGTTCTTC
-	TRBD1	TRBV6-1	TRBJ2-5	CASRPMTGAQETQYF	TGTGCCAGCAGACCTATGACAGGGGCCCAAGAGACCCAGTACTTC
-	TRBD1	TRBV3-1	TRBJ1-2	CASSQRQGGYGYTF	TGTGCCAGCAGCCAACGACAGGGCGGATATGGCTACACCTTC
few	-	TRBV4-3	TRBJ2-5	CASSPSGTQQETQYF	TGCGCCAGCAGCCCATCCGGGACTCAACAAGAGACCCAGTACTTC
-	-	TRBV12-3/TRBV12-4	TRBJ2-1	CASSLQARWRFF	TGTGCCAGCAGTTTACAGGCCCGGTGGCGGTTCTTC
few	TRBD2	TRBV6-2/TRBV6-3	TRBJ2-7	CASSYSGSGGTYEQYF	TGTGCCAGCAGTTACTCAGGGAGCGGGGGAACCTACGAGCAGTACTTC
-	-	TRBV29-1	TRBJ2-5	CSVDRGGQETQYF	TGCAGCGTTGACAGGGGCGGGCAAGAGACCCAGTACTTC
few	TRBD1	TRBV6-5	TRBJ1-2	CASSSDRAHYGYTF	TGTGCCAGCAGTTCTGACAGGGCCCACTATGGCTACACCTTC
few	TRBD2	TRBV2	TRBJ2-5	CAPRTGREQYF	TGTGCGCCTCGTACGGGGCGGGAGCAGTACTTC
once	-	TRBV7-2	TRBJ2-1	CASRPPGENEQFF	TGTGCCAGCAGGCCTCCAGGGGAGAATGAGCAGTTCTTC
-	-	TRBV13	TRBJ2-7	CASSPGQSRYEQYF	TGTGCCAGCAGCCCCGGACAGTCCCGCTACGAGCAGTACTTC
once	-	TRBV18	TRBJ2-3	CASSPGHSSDTQYF	TGTGCCAGCTCACCAGGGCACAGTTCAGATACGCAGTATTTT
-	-	TRBV6-2/TRBV6-3	TRBJ2-5	CASRRRTAPQETQYF	TGTGCCAGCAGACGTAGGACGGCTCCTCAAGAGACCCAGTACTTC
few	TRBD2	TRBV6-4	TRBJ2-3	CASSEGGSTDTQYF	TGTGCCAGCAGTGAGGGGGGGAGCACAGATACGCAGTATTTT
-	-	TRBV5-6	TRBJ1-4	CASSSISSGINEKLFF	TGTGCCAGCAGCTCCATAAGTTCGGGAATTAATGAAAAACTGTTTTTT
-	-	TRBV12-3/TRBV12-4	TRBJ2-1	CASSFLGARADEQFF	TGTGCCAGCAGTTTCCTAGGGGCGCGGGCCGATGAGCAGTTCTTC
-	-	TRBV29-1	TRBJ1-2	CSAHWDYGYTF	TGTAGCGCACATTGGGACTATGGCTACACCTTC
-	TRBD1	TRBV7-2	TRBJ2-1	CASSLDRGWGLVFF	TGTGCCAGCAGCTTAGACAGGGGATGGGGATTGGTGTTCTTC
-	TRBD2	TRBV19	TRBJ2-1	CASSSGMKGEQFF	TGTGCCAGTTCTAGCGGAATGAAAGGGGAGCAGTTCTTC
few	TRBD2	TRBV7-9	TRBJ2-1	CASSLLLAGGNEQFF	TGTGCCAGCAGCTTACTACTAGCGGGAGGGAATGAGCAGTTCTTC
few	TRBD2	TRBV3-1	TRBJ2-5	CASTSLTSGTEWYQETQYF	TGTGCCAGCACCAGCTTGACTAGCGGGACGGAATGGTACCAAGAGACCCAGTACTTC